This TCR delta chain derives from a study of gamma-delta T cells after stem cell transplantation. Per the germline V gene, CDR1 is GEAIGNYY and CDR2 is EKD. The J segment lost 1 base and the V segment lost 4 bases, leaving 11 bases of the junction unmatched. This CDR3 is built from 16 residues. By share, this clone counts as medium-sized. TCRdb re-processed the RT-PCR reads via CATT. The sample lists under 4,500 delta-chain clones, roughly 17% occurring once. The sequence was obtained from a human donor. It is not recorded whose cells these are; they may come from a transplant donor. The sequenced sample consisted of gamma-delta T cells. V is TRDV2 and J is TRDJ1, with 7 bases fitting TRDD3. The CDR3: CACEAVGGGPTDKLIF. The CDR3 DNA follows: TGTGCCTGTGAGGCGGTAGGTGGGGGACCCACCGATAAACTCATCTTT.